The present T cell receptor beta chain was sequenced within a study of blood T cells in healthy people across ages. This clonotype came up a few times. Next came a second PCR, run for roughly 6 to 11 cycles, which used a sample-barcoded 5' primer along with a J-beta primer mix. TCRdb ran MiXCR on the 5' RACE reads and lists one entry per CDR3 protein. The sample includes around 780,000 distinct CDR3 sequences, 20% to 30% of them seen just once. The CDR3 loop spans 15 amino acids. Germline V CDR1 and CDR2: DFQATT, SNEGSKA (reference sequence). The V gene end was trimmed by 1 base and the J gene end by 6 bases; junction bases not matched to a gene: 10. The same data also contributed to another study, on T cells of mothers and their children.

The genes are TRBV20-1 and TRBJ2-7; 9 nucleotides match TRBD2. This receptor was identified in a boy aged 5-17 years in good health. Sequencing used blood. CDR3 sequence reads: CSARGTGTSPSEQYF. Here the CDR3 DNA reads TGCAGTGCTAGAGGGACCGGGACTAGCCCCTCCGAGCAGTACTTC.